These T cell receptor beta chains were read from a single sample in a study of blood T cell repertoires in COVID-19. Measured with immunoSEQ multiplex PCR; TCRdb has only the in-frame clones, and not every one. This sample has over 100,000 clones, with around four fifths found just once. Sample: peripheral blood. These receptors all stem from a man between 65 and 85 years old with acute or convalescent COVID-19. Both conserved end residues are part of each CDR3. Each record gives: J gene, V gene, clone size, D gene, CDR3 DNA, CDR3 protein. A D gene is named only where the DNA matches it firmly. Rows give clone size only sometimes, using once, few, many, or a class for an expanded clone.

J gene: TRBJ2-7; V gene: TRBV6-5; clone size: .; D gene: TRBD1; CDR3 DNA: TGTGCCAGCAGTCCTCCAGGACAGGGCTACGAGCAGTACTTC; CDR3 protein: CASSPPGQGYEQYF
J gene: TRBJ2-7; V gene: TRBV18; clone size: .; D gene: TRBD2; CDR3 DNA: TGTGCCAGCTCACCAGCGGGAGTACCGTACGAGCAGTACTTC; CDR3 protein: CASSPAGVPYEQYF
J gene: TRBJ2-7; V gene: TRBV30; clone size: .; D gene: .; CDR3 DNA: TGTGCCGGGGTAATGGACAGCAAATACGAGCAGTACTTC; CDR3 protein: CAGVMDSKYEQYF
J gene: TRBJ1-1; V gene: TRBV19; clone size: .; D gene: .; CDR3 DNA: TGTGCCAGTAGTATAGATCGTGTACGCGAACGTCGGATTATCGGGGCTTTCTTT; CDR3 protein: CASSIDRVRERRIIGAFF
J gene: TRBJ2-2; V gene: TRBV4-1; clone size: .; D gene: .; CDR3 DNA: TGCGCCAGCAGCCAAGATCTCGCAGGTTCTGGTGCCGGGGAGCTGTTTTTT; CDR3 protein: CASSQDLAGSGAGELFF
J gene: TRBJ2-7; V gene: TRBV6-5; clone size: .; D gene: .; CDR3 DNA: TGTGCCAGCAGTTACCGGGAGTCCTACGAGCAGTACTTC; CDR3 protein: CASSYRESYEQYF
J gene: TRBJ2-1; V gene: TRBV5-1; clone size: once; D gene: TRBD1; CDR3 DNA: TGCGCCAGCAGCATCTCCGGGACAGGGAGGTGGTTGAATGAGCAGTTCTTC; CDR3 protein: CASSISGTGRWLNEQFF
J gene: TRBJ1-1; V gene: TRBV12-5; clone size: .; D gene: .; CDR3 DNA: TGTGCTAGTGGTCGCGATCAGGTCACTGAAGCTTTCTTT; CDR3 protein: CASGRDQVTEAFF
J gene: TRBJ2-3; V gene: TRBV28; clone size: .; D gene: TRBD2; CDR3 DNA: TGTGCCAGCAGTTCCCTCCCGGGCGGTAGCGGGAGGTTTCCAGATACGCAGTATTTT; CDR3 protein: CASSSLPGGSGRFPDTQYF
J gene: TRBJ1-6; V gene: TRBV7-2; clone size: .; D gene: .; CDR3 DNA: TGTGCCAGCAGCTTAATTCAGGGCTATAATTCACCCCTCCACTTT; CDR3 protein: CASSLIQGYNSPLHF
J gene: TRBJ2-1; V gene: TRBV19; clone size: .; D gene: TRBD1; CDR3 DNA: TGTGCCAGTAGTACCCTTAGGACAGGGGTTCCTAGTGAGCAGTTCTTC; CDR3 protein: CASSTLRTGVPSEQFF
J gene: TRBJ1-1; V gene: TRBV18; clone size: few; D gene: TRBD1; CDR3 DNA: TGTGCCAGCTCACCAGACAGGGCGTCCGCTGAAGCTTTCTTT; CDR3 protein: CASSPDRASAEAFF
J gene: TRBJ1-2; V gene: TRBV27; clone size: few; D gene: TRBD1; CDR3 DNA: TGTGCCAGCAGCTTAGGACAGGGAGGATATGGCTACACCTTC; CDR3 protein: CASSLGQGGYGYTF